These 10 T cell receptor beta chains share one sample of origin, sequenced in a study of memory CD4+ T cells and cytomegalovirus serostatus. Profiled with immunoSEQ multiplex PCR; TCRdb holds only in-frame clones, not every one. The data show 55,000 to 80,000 clones, 76% seen once. Single viable CD3+CD4+CD8-CD45RO+ cells were sorted as the memory CD4+ T cells. The sequencing input was memory CD4+ T cells from blood. These receptors came from an adult in good health and CMV-seropositive.

This chain links TRBV5-1 with TRBJ2-7, with 15 bases fitting TRBD2. CDR1 is SGHRS and CDR2 is YFSETQ in the germline V gene. Trimming removed 3 bases from V and 3 bases from J; junction bases left unmatched: 1. This CDR3 spans 15 amino acids. CDR3 nucleotides: TGCGCCAGCAGCTGGACTAGCGGGGGGGTCTACGAGCAGTACTTC. As protein: CASSWTSGGVYEQYF.

This chain connects TRBV7-6 to TRBJ1-1; D is unresolved. The CDR3 length is 14 residues. In germline, CDR1 is SGHVS, CDR2 FNYEAQ. The V end was cut by 5 bases, the J end by 3 bases, with 13 bases between. CDR3 nucleotide sequence: TGTGCCAGCAGCAACACGGAGGTAGACACTGAAGCTTTCTTT. This gives the protein CASSNTEVDTEAFF.

The chain joins TRBV2 to TRBJ1-5, with D possibly TRBD1 on 5 matching bases. This CDR3 comprises 14 residues. In germline, CDR1 is SNHLY, CDR2 FYNNEI. Trimming shortened V by 6 bases and J by 1 base, and 10 bases separated the two germline ends. The CDR3 sequence: CASRDSMSNQPQHF. CDR3 in DNA: TGTGCCAGCAGAGACAGCATGAGCAATCAGCCCCAGCATTTT.

The V and J genes are TRBV5-4 and TRBJ1-6; TRBD1 matches 10 bases. V trimming: 0 bases; J trimming: 7 bases; junction bases outside the gene matches: 4. Germline values: CDR1 SGHNT, CDR2 YYREEE (reference sequence). The CDR3 totals 16 residues. Here the CDR3 reads CASSLGDRGVNSPLHF. The CDR3 coding sequence is TGTGCCAGCAGCTTGGGGGACAGGGGAGTGAATTCACCCCTCCACTTT.

This chain joins TRBV15 and TRBJ1-4; D is uncertain. V shed 1 base and J shed 10 bases, with 7 bases lying between them. The germline CDR1 and CDR2 sequences are LNHNV and YYDKDF (reference sequence). CDR3 length equals 12 residues. DNA for the CDR3: TGTGCCACCAGCAGAGGCACCGGAAAACTGTTTTTT. Translating it yields CATSRGTGKLFF.

V usage is TRBV10-3 and J usage is TRBJ1-2, with TRBD1 identical over 8 bases. The germline gives CDR1 ENHRY, CDR2 SYGVKD. The CDR3 is 13 amino acids. V lost 7 bases to trimming and J lost 7 bases; unmatched junction nucleotides: 8. CDR3 DNA: TGTGCCATCACCGAGGACAGGGAGTCTGGCTACACCTTC. The encoded protein is CAITEDRESGYTF.

This clone was counted many times. The rearrangement uses TRBV27 and TRBJ1-2; TRBD1 aligns across 10 bases. Looked up from germline, CDR1 is MNHEY and CDR2 is SMNVEV (reference sequence). The CDR3 is 14 amino acids. V lost 8 bases and J lost 8; bases outside the gene matches: 11. The CDR3 loop is CASSRTGTGAGYTF. The CDR3 DNA is TGTGCCAGCTCACGAACCGGGACAGGGGCCGGCTACACCTTC.

The CDR3 here is CASRGTSGRVCTDTQYF. CDR3 DNA sequence: TGTGCCAGCAGAGGGACTAGCGGGAGGGTCTGTACAGATACGCAGTATTTT. This chain joins TRBV21-1 and TRBJ2-3; TRBD2 is the table's D call and was not checked against the DNA. TRBV21-1 is marked as a pseudogene. This CDR3 contains 17 residues.

This chain uses TRBV5-6 with TRBJ2-7, with 10 bases aligning to TRBD1. After removal of 0 bases from V and 5 bases from J, the junction contained 5 bases not matched to a gene. Germline CDR1 is SGHDT and CDR2 is YYEEEE. The CDR3 sequence is 15 residues long. The DNA for the CDR3 is TGTGCCAGCAGCTTGGCCGGGACAGGGGTCCACGAGCAGTACTTC. Its protein product is CASSLAGTGVHEQYF.

The rearrangement joins TRBV28 to TRBJ1-2, with a tentative D call TRBD1 (6 bases). Per the germline V gene, CDR1 is MDHEN and CDR2 is SYDVKM. The CDR3 consists of 15 residues. V was cut by 5 bases and J by 0 bases, with 13 bases left in between. CDR3 region: CASSPPAGANYGYTF. CDR3 bases: TGTGCCAGCAGTCCCCCGGCAGGGGCTAACTATGGCTACACCTTC.